Below, 28 T cell receptor beta chains from the same sample are listed, as sequenced in a study of blood T cell repertoires in COVID-19. The repertoire was sequenced with immunoSEQ multiplex PCR; TCRdb's copy has only in-frame clones and lacks some. This table holds fewer than 200,000 clones, around 80% found once. Sequences were obtained from peripheral blood. These TCRs come from a man in his 70s with active or convalescent COVID-19.

The chain recombines TRBV4-1 with TRBJ2-1; 11 nucleotides match TRBD1. The CDR3 length is 16 residues. Trimming removed 3 bases from V and 7 bases from J; junction bases left unmatched: 8. Germline loops: CDR1 MGHRA, CDR2 YSYEKL. CDR3 loop: CASSHTIGQGANEQFF. The CDR3 bases are TGCGCCAGCAGCCACACGATAGGACAGGGGGCAAATGAGCAGTTCTTC.

The rearrangement joins TRBV13 to TRBJ1-2; weak D call: TRBD1 (6 bases). CDR1 is PRHDT, CDR2 FYEKMQ, per germline (reference sequence). Trimming took 0 bases from V and 7 from J, leaving 12 bases between them. This CDR3 has 14 amino acids. The CDR3 DNA reads TGTGCCAGCAGCTTAGGCAGGGGCCCTGGTGGCTACACCTTC. Translation gives CASSLGRGPGGYTF.

The genes are TRBV5-1 and TRBJ1-1; D is uncertain. The CDR3 has 14 residues. V lost 0 bases and J lost 1, with 7 bases in between. Germline loops: CDR1 SGHRS, CDR2 YFSETQ. The CDR3 DNA follows: TGCGCCAGCAGCTTGGCAGGTACGAACACTGAAGCTTTCTTT. Amino acid sequence: CASSLAGTNTEAFF. Supplemented by reference TRBV5-1 and TRBJ1-1, the full variable domain reads KAGVTQTPRYLIKTRGQQVTLSCSPISGHRSVSWYQQTPGQGLQFLFEYFSETQRNKGNFPGRFSGRQFSNSRSEMNVSTLELGDSALYLCASSLAGTNTEAFFGQGTRLTVV.

The J gene is TRBJ1-1, the V gene TRBV7-9, with D tentatively TRBD1 (6 bases). The CDR3 contains 13 residues. Germline lookup yields CDR1 SEHNR and CDR2 FQNEAQ (reference sequence). Trimming took off 5 bases at V and 1 base at J, with 8 bases between the two ends. This chain's CDR3 is CASSTDRNTEAFF. The CDR3 DNA is TGTGCCAGCAGCACGGACAGGAACACTGAAGCTTTCTTT.

This clone was counted only a few times. The rearrangement joins TRBV18 to TRBJ1-6; TRBD1 is a possible D gene (5 bases). The germline V gene encodes CDR1 KGHSH and CDR2 LQKENI. Trimming cost V 3 bases and J 4 bases, with 13 bases left between them. The CDR3 covers 16 residues. CDR3 bases: TGTGCCAGCTCACCCCAGGGTAATAGGTATAATTCACCCCTCCACTTT. It encodes CASSPQGNRYNSPLHF.

This chain links TRBV6-6 with TRBJ2-5; no firm D call. Trimming removed 9 bases at V and 5 bases at J, with 10 bases between. Germline CDR1 reads MNHNY; CDR2 reads SVGAGI (reference sequence). This CDR3 comprises 11 residues. CDR3 region: CASGHRETQYF. Written as DNA, the CDR3 is TGTGCCAGTGGTCACCGGGAGACCCAGTACTTC.

The chain couples TRBV9 to TRBJ2-1; D perhaps matches TRBD2 (5 bases). The length of the CDR3 is 15 residues. The V gene lost 2 bases and the J gene lost 5 bases, with 14 bases spanning the gap. Germline V lookup: CDR1 SGDLS, CDR2 YYNGEE. The CDR3 DNA reads TGTGCCAGCAGCGTCCCAAATAGGCGGGACAATGAGCAGTTCTTC. Its protein is CASSVPNRRDNEQFF.

J is TRBJ1-3 and V is TRBV7-2; the D is unclear. V lost 0 bases and J lost 0, with 12 bases in between. Germline values: CDR1 SGHTA, CDR2 FQGNSA. This CDR3 contains 17 residues. Here the CDR3 DNA reads TGTGCCAGCAGCTTAGCGCCTCGGTCCGACTCTGGAAACACCATATATTTT. As protein: CASSLAPRSDSGNTIYF.

The chain employs TRBV7-9 and TRBJ2-7; TRBD1 aligns across 11 bases. The ends lost 4 bases at V and 5 bases at J; junction bases unmatched: 4. CDR3 length equals 14 residues. Germline values: CDR1 SEHNR, CDR2 FQNEAQ (reference sequence). Here the CDR3 DNA reads TGTGCCAGCAGCTCGGACAGGGGGCAGGACGAGCAGTACTTC. Protein product: CASSSDRGQDEQYF.

About this clone: Other DNA sequences in the same sample also yield this CDR3. The chain recombines TRBV5-1 with TRBJ2-5; 9 bases are shared with TRBD2. This CDR3 is 15 amino acids long. The J segment lost 1 base and the V segment lost 2 bases, leaving 3 bases of the junction unmatched. Germline CDR1 is SGHRS and CDR2 is YFSETQ. The CDR3 protein is CASSLLAGPQETQYF. The CDR3 region has the DNA TGCGCCAGCAGCTTACTAGCGGGCCCCCAAGAGACCCAGTACTTC.

This sequence joins TRBV23-1 and TRBJ2-1; TRBD2 agrees at 16 bases. TRBV23-1 is known as an ORF, though its function is uncertain. The V and J ends lost 3 bases and 8 bases, in that order; junction bases with no gene match: 10. The CDR3 has 18 residues. The CDR3 DNA follows: TGCGCCAGCAGTCACCCGGGACTAGCGGGAGGGCCGTTCCATGAGCAGTTCTTC. Translation gives CASSHPGLAGGPFHEQFF.

This clone was picked up a small number of times. The chain is built from TRBV7-8 and TRBJ1-4; D remains unclear. This CDR3 has 15 residues. V shed 4 bases and J shed 4 bases, with 13 bases lying between them. In germline, CDR1 is SGHVS, CDR2 FQNEAQ. CDR3 in amino acids: CASSWGGGFNEKLFF. In DNA form, the CDR3 reads TGTGCCAGCAGCTGGGGAGGAGGGTTTAATGAAAAACTGTTTTTT.

In this sample, this clone turned up a few times. This chain joins TRBV5-6 and TRBJ2-3; D is possibly TRBD1 (7 bases). This CDR3 has 17 residues. The germline V gene encodes CDR1 SGHDT and CDR2 YYEEEE. V was trimmed by 4 bases and J by 2 bases, leaving 20 bases between them. This CDR3 reads CASSPGDRQGITDTQYF. The CDR3 nucleotides are TGTGCCAGCAGCCCGGGAGACCGACAGGGAATCACAGATACGCAGTATTTT.

The V call is TRBV6-5, the J call TRBJ2-5; 12 nucleotides align to TRBD2. The CDR3 sequence is 16 residues long. Germline V CDR1 and CDR2: MNHEY, SVGAGI. V dropped 0 bases and J dropped 4; count of bases not matched to a gene: 3. DNA for the CDR3: TGTGCCAGCAGTTACTCGACTAGCGGGAGACCAGAGACCCAGTACTTC. Its protein is CASSYSTSGRPETQYF.

The chain has TRBV30 and TRBJ2-5; 9 bases map to TRBD2. The ends lost 0 bases at V and 3 bases at J; junction bases unmatched: 2. CDR3 length: 14 residues. Per the germline V gene, CDR1 is GTSNPN and CDR2 is SVGIG (reference sequence). CDR3 bases: TGTGCCTGGAGTGTCGGCGGGGGGGAAGAGACCCAGTACTTC. Translating gives CAWSVGGGEETQYF.

J is TRBJ2-7 and V is TRBV5-4; D is ambiguous. Trimming took off 2 bases at V and 2 bases at J, with 8 bases between the two ends. CDR1 and CDR2 from the germline V gene are SGHNT and YYREEE (reference sequence). CDR3 length: 13 amino acids. CDR3 residues: CASSLYGAYEQYF. In DNA, the CDR3 is TGTGCCAGCAGCTTATACGGAGCCTACGAGCAGTACTTC.

This chain links TRBV6-1 with TRBJ1-4, with D perhaps TRBD1 (5 bases). CDR3 size: 18 residues. CDR1 and CDR2 from the germline V gene are MNHNS and SASEGT. Trimming shortened V by 6 bases and J by 2 bases, and 22 bases separated the two germline ends. CDR3 sequence: CASSERVHRLTTNEKLFF. The CDR3, as DNA: TGTGCCAGCAGCGAAAGGGTTCACAGGCTCACTACTAATGAAAAACTGTTTTTT.

This clone was detected only a few times. The chain carries TRBV5-6 and TRBJ2-7, with D possibly matching TRBD2 (5 bases). Germline assignment: CDR1 SGHDT and CDR2 YYEEEE. The CDR3 contains 14 residues. Trimming stripped 0 bases from V and 4 bases from J, with 11 bases between. Written as DNA, the CDR3 is TGTGCCAGCAGCTTGGTTGCTAGCCCGTACGAGCAGTACTTC. Protein: CASSLVASPYEQYF.

The chain employs TRBV20-1 and TRBJ2-5; 11 bases align to TRBD2. The V and J ends lost 3 bases and 6 bases, in that order; junction bases with no gene match: 9. The CDR3 contains 15 residues. Germline lookup yields CDR1 DFQATT and CDR2 SNEGSKA (reference sequence). DNA for the CDR3: TGCAGTGCTAGTCGGCTAGCGGGGGGACCGCAGACCCAGTACTTC. Translation: CSASRLAGGPQTQYF.

The V call is TRBV6-1, the J call TRBJ2-7; D not certain. Trimming took 3 bases from V and 4 from J, leaving 4 bases between them. The CDR3 covers 11 residues. Germline loops: CDR1 MNHNS, CDR2 SASEGT. This chain's CDR3 is CASSEQYEQYF. Written as DNA, the CDR3 is TGTGCCAGCAGTGAGCAGTACGAGCAGTACTTC.

The rearrangement joins TRBV9 to TRBJ1-2, with D possibly TRBD1 on 5 matching bases. Trimming removed 0 bases at V and 7 bases at J, with 10 bases between. The CDR3 is 13 amino acids. Germline V gene lookup returns CDR1 SGDLS and CDR2 YYNGEE. The CDR3 loop reads CASSVARGGGYTF. CDR3 bases: TGTGCCAGCAGCGTAGCTAGGGGAGGTGGCTACACCTTC.

The chain is built from TRBV3-1 (or the pseudogene TRBV3-2) and TRBJ2-1; maybe TRBD2 (6 bases). This CDR3 is built from 14 residues. The germline gives CDR1 LGHDT, CDR2 YNNKEL (reference sequence). Trimming shortened V by 1 base and J by 4 bases, and 8 bases separated the two germline ends. CDR3 nucleotides: TGTGCCAGCAGCCAAGTAGGGAGGTACAATGAGCAGTTCTTC. It yields the protein CASSQVGRYNEQFF.

The rearrangement links TRBV7-2 to TRBJ2-1; no clear D. This CDR3 is built from 15 residues. The germline V gene has CDR1 SGHTA and CDR2 FQGNSA. With 0 bases removed from V and 1 base from J, the gap between germline ends came to 7 bases. CDR3 in DNA: TGTGCCAGCAGCTTAGCCCCGGAGTCCTACAATGAGCAGTTCTTC. Translated: CASSLAPESYNEQFF.

This rearrangement joins TRBV29-1 to TRBJ1-3, with D possibly TRBD1 on 6 matching bases. The CDR3 is 15 amino acids. V lost 0 bases and J 4 bases, leaving 13 bases between the germline ends. Germline assignment: CDR1 SQVTM and CDR2 ANQGSEA. CDR3 in amino acids: CSVEDTGFFGNTIYF. The CDR3 DNA follows: TGCAGCGTTGAAGATACAGGGTTTTTCGGAAACACCATATATTTT.

This chain joins TRBV7-9 and TRBJ2-5, with D uncertain. Germline lookup yields CDR1 SEHNR and CDR2 FQNEAQ (reference sequence). V was trimmed by 3 bases and J by 7 bases, leaving 15 bases between them. The CDR3 has 14 residues. Written as DNA, the CDR3 is TGTGCCAGCAGCTTGGGTTCGGAGCTGAGGACCCAGTACTTC. This sequence encodes CASSLGSELRTQYF.

A few counts support this clone. The chain's CDR3 is CAISEGAGGGEGQPQHF. The DNA for the CDR3 is TGTGCCATCAGTGAAGGGGCAGGGGGCGGGGAAGGGCAGCCCCAGCATTTT. The chain combines TRBV10-3 with TRBJ1-5; TRBD1 agrees at 8 bases. This CDR3 is 17 amino acids long. Trimming at V came to 3 bases and at J to 7 bases, leaving 14 bases not matched to a gene. Per germline, CDR1 ENHRY and CDR2 SYGVKD.

The chain is built from TRBV5-1 and TRBJ1-3, with D uncertain. The germline CDR1 and CDR2 sequences are SGHRS and YFSETQ. V was shortened by 5 bases and J by 2 bases, with 8 bases between the two germline ends. There are 13 residues in the CDR3. Here the CDR3 reads CASSTGTGNTIYF. The CDR3 DNA follows: TGCGCCAGCAGTACGGGGACTGGAAACACCATATATTTT.

This chain links TRBV7-9 with TRBJ1-2; 10 bases map to TRBD1. Unmatched junction bases numbered 8, after V lost 6 bases and J lost 7 bases. This CDR3 region has 14 residues. Germline V gives CDR1 SEHNR, CDR2 FQNEAQ (reference sequence). CDR3 coding DNA: TGTGCCAGCAGTAGACAGGGGGCTATATTTGGCTACACCTTC. This sequence encodes CASSRQGAIFGYTF.